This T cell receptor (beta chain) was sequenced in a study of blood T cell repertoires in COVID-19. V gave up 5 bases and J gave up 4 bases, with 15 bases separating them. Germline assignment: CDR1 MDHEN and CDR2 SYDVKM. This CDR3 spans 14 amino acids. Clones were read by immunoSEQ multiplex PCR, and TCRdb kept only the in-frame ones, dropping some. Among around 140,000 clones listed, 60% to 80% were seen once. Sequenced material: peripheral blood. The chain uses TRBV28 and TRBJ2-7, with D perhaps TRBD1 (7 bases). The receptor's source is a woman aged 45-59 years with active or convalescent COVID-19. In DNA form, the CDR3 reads TGTGCCAGCAGTCAGGGGGGCCCCCCTTACGAGCAGTACTTC. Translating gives CASSQGGPPYEQYF.